These 4 T cell receptor beta chains were all obtained from the same sample, sequenced in a study of blood T cell repertoires in COVID-19. The method was immunoSEQ multiplex PCR; TCRdb's version includes in-frame clones alone and lacks a portion of them. The sample yields approximately 240,000 clones, about 80% seen once. The specimen sequenced was peripheral blood. Source of these receptors: a woman in her 30s who had recovered from COVID-19.

The chain is built from TRBV9 and TRBJ2-3; D unclear. With 0 bases removed from V and 5 bases from J, the gap between germline ends came to 4 bases. CDR3 length equals 12 residues. Germline V gene data show CDR1 as SGDLS and CDR2 as YYNGEE. The CDR3 nucleotides are TGTGCCAGCAGCGTAGCCCAAGATACGCAGTATTTT. Amino acid sequence: CASSVAQDTQYF. Combining the CDR3 with reference TRBV9 and TRBJ2-3 gives the whole variable domain DSGVTQTPKHLITATGQRVTLRCSPRSGDLSVYWYQQSLDQGLQFLIQYYNGEERAKGNILERFSAQQFPDLHSELNLSSLELGDSALYFCASSVAQDTQYFGPGTRLTVL.

The J gene is TRBJ2-3, the V gene TRBV6-4; 12 bases fit TRBD2. Looked up from germline, CDR1 is MRHNA and CDR2 is SNTAGT. The CDR3 totals 15 residues. The V and J ends lost 5 bases and 4 bases, in that order; junction bases with no gene match: 4. The CDR3 spells CASSWTSGNADTQYF. In DNA form, the CDR3 reads TGTGCCAGCAGTTGGACTAGCGGGAATGCAGATACGCAGTATTTT.

The rearrangement joins TRBV6-2 or TRBV6-3 to TRBJ1-3; 8 nucleotides agree with TRBD1. Per the germline V gene, CDR1 is MNHEY and CDR2 is SVGEGT. V shed 5 bases and J 3 bases; nucleotides not matched to a gene: 12. This CDR3 is 17 amino acids long. The chain's CDR3 is CASSGQGGGFYGNTIYF. The CDR3 DNA reads as TGTGCCAGCAGTGGACAGGGAGGAGGTTTTTATGGAAACACCATATATTTT.

The J gene is TRBJ2-2, the V gene TRBV9, with 7 nucleotides matching TRBD1. The germline V gene encodes CDR1 SGDLS and CDR2 YYNGEE. The J segment lost 5 bases and the V segment lost 3 bases, leaving 19 bases of the junction unmatched. This CDR3 is built from 19 residues. CDR3: CASSDPFARGTAQTGELFF. The CDR3 nucleotides are TGTGCCAGCAGCGACCCTTTCGCCCGAGGGACAGCACAAACCGGGGAGCTGTTTTTT.